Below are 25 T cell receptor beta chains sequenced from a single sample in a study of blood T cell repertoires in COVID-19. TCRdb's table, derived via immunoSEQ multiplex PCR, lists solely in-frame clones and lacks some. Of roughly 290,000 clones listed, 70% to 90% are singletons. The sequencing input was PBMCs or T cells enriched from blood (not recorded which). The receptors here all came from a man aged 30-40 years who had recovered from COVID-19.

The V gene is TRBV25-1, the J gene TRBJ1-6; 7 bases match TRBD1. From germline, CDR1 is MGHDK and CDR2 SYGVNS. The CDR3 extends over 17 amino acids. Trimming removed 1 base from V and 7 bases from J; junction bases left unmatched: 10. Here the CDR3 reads CASSESQWGQLNSPLHF. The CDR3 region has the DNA TGTGCCAGCAGTGAATCTCAGTGGGGACAGCTGAATTCACCCCTCCACTTT.

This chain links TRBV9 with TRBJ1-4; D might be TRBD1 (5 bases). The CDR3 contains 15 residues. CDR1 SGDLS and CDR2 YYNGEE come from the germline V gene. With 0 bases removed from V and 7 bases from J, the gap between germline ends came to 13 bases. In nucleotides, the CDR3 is TGTGCCAGCAGCGTAGCAGGCAGGGTCGGTGAAAAACTGTTTTTT. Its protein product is CASSVAGRVGEKLFF.

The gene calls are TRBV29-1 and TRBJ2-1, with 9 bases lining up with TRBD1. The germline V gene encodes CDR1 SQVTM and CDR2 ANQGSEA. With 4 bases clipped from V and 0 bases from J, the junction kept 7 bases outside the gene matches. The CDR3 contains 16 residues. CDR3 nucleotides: TGCAGCGTTGTCACGACAGGGGGGAGCTCCTACAATGAGCAGTTCTTC. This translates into CSVVTTGGSSYNEQFF.

The CDR3 loop reads CSASRGLDGYTF. The CDR3 DNA sequence: TGCAGTGCTAGTAGGGGGTTGGATGGCTACACCTTC. V and J are TRBV20-1 and TRBJ1-2, with D tentatively TRBD1 (6 bases). CDR1 and CDR2 from the germline V gene are DFQATT and SNEGSKA (reference sequence). This CDR3 is built from 12 residues. The V end lost 3 bases, the J end lost 6 bases, and 11 bases lay between the germline ends.

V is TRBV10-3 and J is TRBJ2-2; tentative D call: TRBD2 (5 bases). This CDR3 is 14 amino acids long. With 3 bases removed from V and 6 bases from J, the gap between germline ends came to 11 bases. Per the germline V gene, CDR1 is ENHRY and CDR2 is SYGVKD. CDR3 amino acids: CAISEVEEAGELFF. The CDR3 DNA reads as TGTGCCATCAGTGAAGTTGAGGAGGCCGGGGAGCTGTTTTTT.

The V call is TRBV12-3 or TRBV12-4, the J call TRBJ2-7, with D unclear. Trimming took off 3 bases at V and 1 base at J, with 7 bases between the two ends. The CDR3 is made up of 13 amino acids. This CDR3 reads CASSFTLSYEQYF. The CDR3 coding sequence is TGTGCCAGCAGTTTTACACTATCCTACGAGCAGTACTTC.

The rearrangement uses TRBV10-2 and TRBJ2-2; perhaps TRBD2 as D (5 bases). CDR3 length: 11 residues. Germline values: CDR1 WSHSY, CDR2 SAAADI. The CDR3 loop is CGSGNTGELFF. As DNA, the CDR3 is TGCGGAAGCGGGAACACCGGGGAGCTGTTTTTT.

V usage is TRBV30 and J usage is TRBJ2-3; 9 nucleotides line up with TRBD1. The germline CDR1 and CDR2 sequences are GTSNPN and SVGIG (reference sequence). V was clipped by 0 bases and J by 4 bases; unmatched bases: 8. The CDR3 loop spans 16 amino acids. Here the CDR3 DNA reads TGTGCCTGGAGTGTTGGCGGGACAGGGAGGGCAGATACGCAGTATTTT. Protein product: CAWSVGGTGRADTQYF.

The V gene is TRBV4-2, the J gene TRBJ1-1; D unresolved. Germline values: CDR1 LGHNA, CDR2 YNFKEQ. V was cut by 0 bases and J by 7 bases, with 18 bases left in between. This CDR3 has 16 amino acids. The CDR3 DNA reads TGTGCCAGCAGCCAAGAGGTAAACGAGCGCTACAATGAAGCTTTCTTT. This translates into CASSQEVNERYNEAFF.

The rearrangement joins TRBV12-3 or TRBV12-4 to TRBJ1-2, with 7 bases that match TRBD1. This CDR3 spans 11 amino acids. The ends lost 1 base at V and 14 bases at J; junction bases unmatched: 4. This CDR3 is CASSLGGQCTF. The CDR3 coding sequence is TGTGCCAGCAGTTTAGGGGGACAGTGTACCTTC.

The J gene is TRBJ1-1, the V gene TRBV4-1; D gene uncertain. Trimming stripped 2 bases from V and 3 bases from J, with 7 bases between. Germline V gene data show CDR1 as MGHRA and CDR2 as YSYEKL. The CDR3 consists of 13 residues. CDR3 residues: CASSQWQDTEAFF. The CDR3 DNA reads TGCGCCAGCAGCCAATGGCAGGACACTGAAGCTTTCTTT.

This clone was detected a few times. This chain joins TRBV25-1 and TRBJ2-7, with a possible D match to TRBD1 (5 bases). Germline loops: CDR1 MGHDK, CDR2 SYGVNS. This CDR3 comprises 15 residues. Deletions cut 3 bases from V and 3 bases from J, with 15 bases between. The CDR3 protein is CASSEGQALSYEQYF. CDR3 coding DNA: TGTGCCAGCAGTGAGGGGCAGGCCCTTAGCTACGAGCAGTACTTC.

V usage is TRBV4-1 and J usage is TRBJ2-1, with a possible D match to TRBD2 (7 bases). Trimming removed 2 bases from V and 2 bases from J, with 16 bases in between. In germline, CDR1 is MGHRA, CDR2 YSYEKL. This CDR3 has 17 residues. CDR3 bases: TGCGCCAGCAGCCAATATATGGGGGGGCCGGCCTACAATGAGCAGTTCTTC. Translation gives CASSQYMGGPAYNEQFF.

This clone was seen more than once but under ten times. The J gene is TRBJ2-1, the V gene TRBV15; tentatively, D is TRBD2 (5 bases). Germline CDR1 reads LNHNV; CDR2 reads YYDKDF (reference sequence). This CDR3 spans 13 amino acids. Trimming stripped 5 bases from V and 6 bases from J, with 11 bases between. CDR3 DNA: TGTGCCACCAGCGGGTCCGGACTCAATGAGCAGTTCTTC. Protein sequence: CATSGSGLNEQFF.

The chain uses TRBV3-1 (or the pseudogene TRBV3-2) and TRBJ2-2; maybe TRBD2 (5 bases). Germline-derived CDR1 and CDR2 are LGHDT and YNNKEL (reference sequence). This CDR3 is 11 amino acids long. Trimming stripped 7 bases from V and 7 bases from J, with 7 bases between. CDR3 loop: CASTRGGELFF. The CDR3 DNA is TGTGCCAGCACACGGGGCGGGGAGCTGTTTTTT.

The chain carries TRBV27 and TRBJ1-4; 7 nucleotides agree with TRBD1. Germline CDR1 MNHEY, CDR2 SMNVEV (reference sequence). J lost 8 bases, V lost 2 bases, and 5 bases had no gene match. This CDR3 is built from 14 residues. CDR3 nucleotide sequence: TGTGCCAGCAGTTTACAGGGGGTAGGGGAAAAACTGTTTTTT. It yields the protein CASSLQGVGEKLFF.

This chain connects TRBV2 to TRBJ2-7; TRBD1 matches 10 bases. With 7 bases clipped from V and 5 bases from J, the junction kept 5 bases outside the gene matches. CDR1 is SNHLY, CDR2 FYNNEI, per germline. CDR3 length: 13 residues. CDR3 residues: CASIGTGDNEQYF. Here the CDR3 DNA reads TGTGCCAGCATAGGGACAGGGGACAACGAGCAGTACTTC.

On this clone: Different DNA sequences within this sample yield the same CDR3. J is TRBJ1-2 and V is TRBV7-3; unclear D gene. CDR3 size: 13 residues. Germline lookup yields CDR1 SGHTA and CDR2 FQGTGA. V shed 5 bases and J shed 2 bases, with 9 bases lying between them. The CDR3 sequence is CASSPDKNYGYTF. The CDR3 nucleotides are TGTGCCAGCAGCCCAGACAAGAACTATGGCTACACCTTC.

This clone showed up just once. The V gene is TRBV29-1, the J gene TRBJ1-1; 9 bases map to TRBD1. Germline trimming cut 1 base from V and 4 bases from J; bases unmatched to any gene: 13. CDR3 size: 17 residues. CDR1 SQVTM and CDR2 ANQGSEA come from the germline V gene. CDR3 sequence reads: CSVEVGQGIVEGTEAFF. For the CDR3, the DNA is TGCAGCGTTGAAGTAGGACAGGGGATTGTAGAAGGCACTGAAGCTTTCTTT.

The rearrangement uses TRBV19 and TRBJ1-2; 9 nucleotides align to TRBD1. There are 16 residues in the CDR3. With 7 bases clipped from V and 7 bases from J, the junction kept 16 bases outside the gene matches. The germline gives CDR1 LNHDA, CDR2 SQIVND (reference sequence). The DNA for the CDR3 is TGTGCCAGTAACGTTTGGGGTGGGACAGGGACGTTTGGCTACACCTTC. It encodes CASNVWGGTGTFGYTF.

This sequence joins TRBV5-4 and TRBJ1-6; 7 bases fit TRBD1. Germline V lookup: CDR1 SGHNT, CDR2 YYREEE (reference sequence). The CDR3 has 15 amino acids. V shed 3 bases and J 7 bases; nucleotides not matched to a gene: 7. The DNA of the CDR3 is TGTGCCAGCAGCTCTGCCAGGGGGTTAAATTCACCCCTCCACTTT. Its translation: CASSSARGLNSPLHF.

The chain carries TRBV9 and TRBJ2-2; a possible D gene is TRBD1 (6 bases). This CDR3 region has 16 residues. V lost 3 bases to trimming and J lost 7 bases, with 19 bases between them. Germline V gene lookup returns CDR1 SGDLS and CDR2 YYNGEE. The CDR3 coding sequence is TGTGCCAGCAGCGCCTACCCGCCAGGGGCTGACGGGGAGCTGTTTTTT. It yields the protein CASSAYPPGADGELFF.

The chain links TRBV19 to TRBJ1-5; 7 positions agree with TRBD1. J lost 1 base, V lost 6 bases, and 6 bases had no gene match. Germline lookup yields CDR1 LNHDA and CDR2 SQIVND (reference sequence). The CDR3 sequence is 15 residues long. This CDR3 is CASSIQGWSNQPQHF. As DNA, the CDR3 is TGTGCCAGTAGCATACAGGGGTGGAGCAATCAGCCCCAGCATTTT.

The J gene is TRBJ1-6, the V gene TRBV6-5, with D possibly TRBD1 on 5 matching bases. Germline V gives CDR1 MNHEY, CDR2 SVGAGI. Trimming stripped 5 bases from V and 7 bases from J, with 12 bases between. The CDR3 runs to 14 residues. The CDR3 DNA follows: TGTGCCAGCAGTCAGAGGGACTGGAATTCACCCCTCCACTTT. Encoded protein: CASSQRDWNSPLHF.

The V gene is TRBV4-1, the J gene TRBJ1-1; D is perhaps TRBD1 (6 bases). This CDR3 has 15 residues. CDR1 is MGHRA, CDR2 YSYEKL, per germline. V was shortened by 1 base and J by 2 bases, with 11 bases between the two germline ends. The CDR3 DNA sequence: TGCGCCAGCAGCCAAGCTGACAGGCACAACACTGAAGCTTTCTTT. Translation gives CASSQADRHNTEAFF.